This T cell receptor (beta chain) was profiled in a study of early T cells in non-severe SARS-CoV-2 infection. About the study: Unpaired chains resulted from sequencing bulk RNA of unsorted whole blood. Overall study findings and caveats: VDJdb matching, biased toward anti-spike CD8 responses, missed private and CD4 specificities.

Germline lookup yields CDR1 DFQATT and CDR2 SNEGSKA (reference sequence). V was trimmed by 2 bases and J by 1 base, leaving 8 bases between them. CDR3 size: 13 residues. On this clonotype: Its antigen is currently unknown.

Attachment of unique molecular identifiers to individual cDNA molecules was performed. MiXCR was run by TCRdb on the 5' RACE reads, yielding one entry per CDR3 protein. The data show about 110,000 distinct CDR3 sequences, 9.5% to 13% seen once. Input material: whole blood. This chain uses TRBV20-1 with TRBJ1-1; D is undetermined. This receptor was obtained from an adult who was a healthcare worker with PCR-confirmed SARS-CoV-2 infection or an uninfected control (not recorded which). CDR3 nucleotides: TGCAGTGCTAGACAGCACACGAACACTGAAGCTTTCTTT. This encodes CSARQHTNTEAFF.